This paragraph reports one TCR beta chain. The data were taken from a study of T cell changes during pregnancy in multiple sclerosis. TCRdb's table, derived via immunoSEQ multiplex PCR, lists solely in-frame clones and lacks some. The sample consists of about 76,000 clones, roughly 94% of them appearing once. Germline CDR1 is LNHDA and CDR2 is SQIVND (reference sequence). The CDR3 covers 13 residues. Losses at the gene ends were 7 bases for V and 4 bases for J; bases not matched to a gene: 3. This chain uses TRBV19 with TRBJ2-5; 10 bases agree with TRBD1. This TCR was sampled from a female donor with multiple sclerosis, enrolled in a pregnancy study. Sequences were derived from peripheral blood, sampled in the third trimester of pregnancy. In DNA form, the CDR3 reads TGTGCCAGTACCAGGGACAGGGGAGAGACCCAGTACTTC. Amino acids: CASTRDRGETQYF.